This is a list of T cell receptor beta chains from one sample in a study of cytotoxic CD8 clonotypes in ibrutinib-treated CLL. Generated by immunoSEQ multiplex PCR, the TCRdb table keeps only in-frame clones and is missing some. The profile shows fewer than 400,000 clones, 60% to 80% of them singletons. The starting material was PBMCs, obtained after 36 months of ibrutinib treatment. The receptors here all came from a human donor with chronic lymphocytic leukemia. Both conserved end residues are part of each CDR3. The D gene is left open where the match is weak. Where a row states a size, it is once, few, many or the class of an expanded clone; other rows omit it.

j_gene	v_gene	abundance	d_gene	CDR3aa	CDR3nt
TRBJ1-4	TRBV9	NA	NA	CASSVEGRGDEKLFF	TGTGCCAGCAGCGTAGAGGGTCGGGGTGATGAAAAACTGTTTTTT
TRBJ1-2	TRBV2	NA	TRBD1	CASFGPGTGAPTYGYTF	TGTGCCAGCTTTGGTCCCGGGACAGGGGCCCCCACCTATGGCTACACCTTC
TRBJ2-1	TRBV15	NA	NA	CATSRGQAYNEQFF	TGTGCCACCAGCAGAGGTCAGGCTTACAATGAGCAGTTCTTC
TRBJ2-3	TRBV5-1	few	TRBD1	CASTGGQAGDTQYF	TGCGCCAGCACCGGGGGACAGGCGGGAGATACGCAGTATTTT
TRBJ1-2	TRBV19	NA	NA	CASSWGEEYGYTF	TGTGCCAGTAGTTGGGGAGAAGAATATGGCTACACCTTC
TRBJ1-1	TRBV27	NA	NA	CASSLRVGTEAFF	TGTGCCAGCAGTTTGAGGGTGGGCACTGAAGCTTTCTTT
TRBJ1-1	TRBV19	NA	TRBD1	CASSMVTGMRTEAFF	TGTGCCAGTAGTATGGTGACAGGGATGAGAACTGAAGCTTTCTTT
TRBJ2-7	TRBV18	NA	TRBD2	CASSLNGGGIYEQYF	TGTGCCAGCTCACTCAATGGGGGAGGGATCTACGAGCAGTACTTC
TRBJ2-1	TRBV19	NA	NA	CASSIGVTNEQFF	TGTGCCAGTAGTATCGGAGTGACCAATGAGCAGTTCTTC
TRBJ2-7	TRBV9	few	NA	CASSVAAGALYEQYF	TGTGCCAGCAGCGTAGCTGCAGGGGCTCTCTACGAGCAGTACTTC
TRBJ2-7	TRBV19	many	TRBD2	CARHTSGSPYEQYF	TGTGCCAGACACACTAGCGGGAGTCCCTACGAGCAGTACTTC
TRBJ2-5	TRBV2	NA	TRBD2	CASSPPWLAGERETQYF	TGTGCCAGCAGTCCCCCCTGGCTAGCGGGAGAAAGAGAGACCCAGTACTTC
TRBJ2-1	TRBV25-1	NA	NA	CASSVGSGYNEQFF	TGTGCCAGCAGTGTCGGGAGTGGCTACAATGAGCAGTTCTTC
TRBJ2-2	TRBV7-2	NA	TRBD2	CASSPIAGGLAGELFF	TGTGCCAGCAGCCCTATAGCGGGGGGGCTGGCCGGGGAGCTGTTTTTT
TRBJ1-2	TRBV9	few	NA	CASSVDAGEGYTF	TGTGCCAGCAGCGTAGATGCGGGGGAGGGCTACACCTTC
TRBJ1-2	TRBV7-9	NA	NA	CASSFIYGYTF	TGTGCCAGCAGCTTCATCTATGGCTACACCTTC
TRBJ2-5	TRBV27	NA	TRBD1	CASSRRQGQEETQYF	TGTGCCAGCAGTCGAAGACAGGGGCAGGAAGAGACCCAGTACTTC
TRBJ1-1	TRBV19	NA	TRBD1	CASSFSRTGVNTEAFF	TGTGCCAGTAGTTTCTCCCGTACAGGGGTGAACACTGAAGCTTTCTTT
TRBJ2-7	TRBV5-1	few	NA	CASSSGSAYEQYF	TGCGCCAGCAGTTCTGGCAGTGCCTACGAGCAGTACTTC
TRBJ2-3	TRBV11-3	NA	NA	CASSHQQGRADTQYF	TGTGCCAGCAGCCACCAACAGGGACGGGCAGATACGCAGTATTTT
TRBJ2-7	TRBV10-3	NA	TRBD2	CAIRLGEGAYEQYF	TGTGCCATCAGGCTAGGGGAGGGAGCCTACGAGCAGTACTTC
TRBJ1-1	TRBV29-1	NA	NA	CSVEAQGMNTEAFF	TGCAGCGTTGAAGCCCAGGGGATGAACACTGAAGCTTTCTTT
TRBJ2-7	TRBV11-2	NA	TRBD1	CASSFRTGGNYEQYF	TGTGCCAGCAGCTTTCGGACAGGGGGTAACTACGAGCAGTACTTC
TRBJ2-5	TRBV18	NA	TRBD1	CASSPPRDRVNSETQYF	TGTGCCAGCTCACCACCGCGGGACAGGGTAAATTCGGAGACCCAGTACTTC
TRBJ2-7	TRBV15	NA	NA	CATSRDRRDQYF	TGTGCCACCAGCAGAGATAGGAGGGATCAGTACTTC
TRBJ2-3	TRBV2	NA	TRBD2	CASSASGLITDTQYF	TGTGCCAGCAGTGCTAGCGGGTTAATCACAGATACGCAGTATTTT
TRBJ2-5	TRBV6-1	NA	TRBD1	CASRQGGRETQYF	TGTGCCAGCAGACAGGGGGGCAGAGAGACCCAGTACTTC
TRBJ2-5	TRBV2	NA	NA	CASNTYSQETQYF	TGTGCCAGCAACACATACAGTCAAGAGACCCAGTACTTC
TRBJ1-2	TRBV19	NA	TRBD1	CASRTGGLYGYTF	TGTGCCAGCAGGACAGGGGGCCTCTATGGCTACACCTTC
TRBJ1-3	TRBV7-9	few	TRBD1	CASSTRTGEGNTIYF	TGTGCCAGCAGCACAAGGACAGGGGAAGGAAACACCATATATTTT
TRBJ1-1	TRBV5-1	NA	NA	CASSLHGRVWNTEAFF	TGCGCCAGCAGCCTACACGGGAGGGTATGGAACACTGAAGCTTTCTTT
TRBJ2-1	TRBV27	NA	TRBD2	CASSLYIGRLAGGRVYNEQFF	TGTGCCAGCAGTTTATATATCGGGAGACTAGCGGGAGGGCGCGTTTACAATGAGCAGTTCTTC
TRBJ1-6	TRBV27	NA	NA	CASSLRESANSPLHF	TGTGCCAGCAGTTTAAGGGAATCGGCTAATTCACCCCTCCACTTT
TRBJ1-5	TRBV6-5	NA	NA	CASSPGVGYQPQHF	TGTGCCAGCAGCCCGGGGGTCGGGTACCAGCCCCAGCATTTT
TRBJ1-1	TRBV12-5	NA	NA	CASGFEGNTEAFF	TGTGCTAGTGGTTTCGAGGGGAATACTGAAGCTTTCTTT
TRBJ2-7	TRBV7-8	once	NA	CASSHRDRSGEQYF	TGTGCCAGCAGCCATCGGGATCGGTCCGGGGAGCAGTACTTC
TRBJ2-2	TRBV19	NA	NA	CASRQDTNTGELFF	TGTGCCAGTAGACAGGATACGAACACCGGGGAGCTGTTTTTT
TRBJ2-1	TRBV18	NA	NA	CASSPGFEQFF	TGTGCCAGCTCACCAGGGTTTGAGCAGTTCTTC
TRBJ2-7	TRBV5-1	NA	TRBD1	CASSPGTGGYGGYYEQYF	TGCGCCAGCAGCCCCGGGACAGGAGGTTATGGGGGCTACTACGAGCAGTACTTC
TRBJ2-1	TRBV5-4	NA	TRBD2	CASSLGLAGSSYNEQFF	TGTGCCAGCAGCTTGGGGCTAGCGGGAAGCTCCTACAATGAGCAGTTCTTC
TRBJ1-1	TRBV5-1	NA	TRBD1	CASSLGGQGTRDAFF	TGCGCCAGCAGCTTGGGGGGACAGGGGACGAGGGATGCTTTCTTT
TRBJ2-6	TRBV7-3	NA	NA	CASSFFPRSGANVLTF	TGTGCCAGCAGCTTTTTCCCCCGCTCTGGGGCCAACGTCCTGACTTTC
TRBJ2-5	TRBV5-1	once	NA	CASSPQGPRETQYF	TGCGCCAGCAGCCCGCAGGGGCCACGAGAGACCCAGTACTTC
TRBJ2-1	TRBV7-3	few	TRBD2	CASSPGLANNEQFF	TGTGCCAGCAGCCCGGGACTAGCTAACAATGAGCAGTTCTTC
TRBJ2-7	TRBV5-1	NA	NA	CASSLIDGFYEQYF	TGCGCCAGCAGCTTGATCGACGGGTTCTACGAGCAGTACTTC
TRBJ2-2	TRBV6-5	NA	NA	CASTHGVNTGELFF	TGTGCCAGCACCCATGGGGTGAACACCGGGGAGCTGTTTTTT
TRBJ2-7	TRBV27	NA	NA	CASSWPFAGPDSYEQYF	TGTGCCAGCAGTTGGCCATTTGCGGGCCCGGACTCCTACGAGCAGTACTTC
TRBJ2-2	TRBV10-1	NA	NA	CASSQFTTNTGELFF	TGCGCCAGCAGTCAATTCACCACGAACACCGGGGAGCTGTTTTTT
TRBJ2-7	TRBV19	NA	TRBD1	CASSTRTGGNAYEQYF	TGTGCCAGTAGTACTCGGACAGGGGGCAACGCCTACGAGCAGTACTTC
TRBJ2-1	TRBV11-2	NA	NA	CASSQGRNEQFF	TGTGCCAGCAGTCAGGGAAGGAATGAGCAGTTCTTC
TRBJ2-7	TRBV10-3	NA	NA	CAISGSGSYEQYF	TGTGCCATCAGTGGCTCTGGCTCCTACGAGCAGTACTTC
TRBJ1-5	TRBV27	NA	NA	CASSLWAGNQPQHF	TGTGCCAGCAGTTTATGGGCGGGGAATCAGCCCCAGCATTTT
TRBJ2-3	TRBV9	NA	NA	CASSVWGEGADTQYF	TGTGCCAGCAGCGTATGGGGCGAGGGCGCAGATACGCAGTATTTT
TRBJ2-1	TRBV5-6	NA	TRBD2	CASSLGGSSRYDEQFF	TGTGCCAGCAGCTTGGGCGGGAGTAGTAGGTACGATGAGCAGTTCTTC
TRBJ2-5	TRBV11-2	few	NA	CASSWGPLEGTQYF	TGTGCCAGCAGCTGGGGACCTCTAGAGGGGACCCAGTACTTC
TRBJ1-6	TRBV4-1	NA	NA	CASSQVGGDYNSPLHF	TGCGCCAGCAGCCAGGTCGGGGGTGATTATAATTCACCCCTCCACTTT
TRBJ1-5	TRBV10-3	NA	NA	CAISERAERGNQPQHF	TGTGCCATCAGTGAGAGGGCTGAGAGGGGCAATCAGCCCCAGCATTTT